The next 29 T cell receptor beta chains were all read from a single sample in a study of cytomegalovirus exposure and HLA in healthy donors. Primers: 60 Vbeta forward and 13 Jbeta reverse. Here immunoSEQ multiplex PCR was the method, and the copy in TCRdb shows in-frame clones only, minus some. The sample comprises 300,000 or so clones, around four fifths of which are singletons, and roughly 2% rests with the top ten. Sequenced material: PBMCs. Every receptor here comes from a woman aged 40-49 years in good health and CMV-seropositive.

This rearrangement joins TRBV6-5 to TRBJ1-6; D is uncertain. The germline V gene encodes CDR1 MNHEY and CDR2 SVGAGI. CDR3 length: 14 amino acids. V shed 6 bases and J shed 7 bases, with 13 bases lying between them. CDR3 region: CASSRVGGNSPLHF. The CDR3 DNA reads as TGTGCCAGCAGCCGGGTAGGAGGGAATTCACCCCTCCACTTT.

The chain carries TRBV10-3 and TRBJ2-5; 8 nucleotides agree with TRBD1. With V trimmed by 5 bases and J by 5 bases, 7 bases remained unmatched. Germline-derived CDR1 and CDR2 are ENHRY and SYGVKD. This CDR3 spans 14 amino acids. The DNA of the CDR3 is TGTGCCATCAGTATTACAGGGGGTTGGGAGACCCAGTACTTC. This sequence encodes CAISITGGWETQYF.

The chain employs TRBV9 and TRBJ1-3; D is uncertain. This CDR3 has 12 residues. The V gene's germline CDR1 is SGDLS and CDR2 YYNGEE. V lost 3 bases and J lost 2, with 3 bases in between. The CDR3 region is CASSGTGNTIYF. The DNA for the CDR3 is TGTGCCAGCAGCGGTACTGGAAACACCATATATTTT.

The gene calls are TRBV19 and TRBJ2-7, with TRBD2 matching 8 bases. The CDR3 is made up of 15 amino acids. Germline CDR1 and CDR2: LNHDA and SQIVND (reference sequence). V lost 3 bases, J lost 4 bases, and 8 bases stayed unmatched. Here the CDR3 reads CASSIQAGGMYEQYF. DNA for the CDR3: TGTGCCAGTAGTATTCAGGCGGGAGGTATGTACGAGCAGTACTTC.

V usage is TRBV4-3 and J usage is TRBJ1-2; no reliable D call. In germline, CDR1 is LGHNA, CDR2 YSLEER. Trimming stripped 0 bases from V and 2 bases from J, with 7 bases between. The CDR3 loop spans 14 amino acids. This CDR3 reads CASSQDVHNYGYTF. The CDR3 DNA is TGCGCCAGCAGCCAAGATGTACACAACTATGGCTACACCTTC.

V is TRBV19 and J is TRBJ1-5; TRBD1 agrees at 8 bases. This CDR3 region has 15 residues. V shed 6 bases, J shed 6 bases, and the junction held 10 bases outside the gene matches. The germline V gene encodes CDR1 LNHDA and CDR2 SQIVND (reference sequence). The CDR3 spells CASRPQGALGQPQHF. CDR3 DNA sequence: TGTGCCAGTAGGCCCCAGGGGGCGCTTGGTCAGCCCCAGCATTTT.

V gene TRBV6-5 combines with J gene TRBJ1-2, with 7 bases aligning to TRBD1. The ends lost 2 bases at V and 4 bases at J; junction bases unmatched: 4. The CDR3 runs 14 residues. Germline CDR1 and CDR2: MNHEY and SVGAGI. Written as DNA, the CDR3 is TGTGCCAGCAGTTACACCGGGACAGCCTATGGCTACACCTTC. It specifies CASSYTGTAYGYTF.

The chain recombines TRBV19 with TRBJ1-1; 8 positions match TRBD1. There are 14 residues in the CDR3. Trimming removed 5 bases from V and 1 base from J; junction bases left unmatched: 3. From germline, CDR1 is LNHDA and CDR2 SQIVND (reference sequence). The DNA of the CDR3 is TGTGCCAGTAGTCCCGGGACAGGGAACACTGAAGCTTTCTTT. Translation gives CASSPGTGNTEAFF.

The chain combines TRBV19 with TRBJ1-5; the D is unclear. Germline values: CDR1 LNHDA, CDR2 SQIVND (reference sequence). This CDR3 region has 14 residues. With 7 bases removed from V and 12 bases from J, the gap between germline ends came to 22 bases. This CDR3 is CASKEGNPQLLQHF. As DNA, the CDR3 is TGTGCCAGTAAAGAGGGTAACCCCCAATTACTCCAGCATTTT.

The V and J genes are TRBV7-8 and TRBJ1-1; 9 bases map to TRBD1. The V gene's germline CDR1 is SGHVS and CDR2 FQNEAQ. Trimming at V came to 5 bases and at J to 5 bases, leaving 3 bases not matched to a gene. The length of the CDR3 is 13 residues. For the CDR3, the DNA is TGTGCCAGCAGCCGGGACAGGGTTACTGAAGCTTTCTTT. Encoded protein: CASSRDRVTEAFF.

The chain uses TRBV6-1 and TRBJ1-2, with TRBD1 matching over 8 bases. V gave up 1 base and J gave up 7 bases; unmatched junction bases: 5. The CDR3 has 14 amino acids. Germline V gene sequence: CDR1 MNHNS, CDR2 SASEGT. CDR3 sequence reads: CASSEGLGQVGYTF. The CDR3 DNA sequence: TGTGCCAGCAGTGAAGGGTTGGGACAGGTTGGCTACACCTTC.

The CDR3 loop reads CASRRDRFSQPQHF. The CDR3 bases are TGTGCCAGCAGGCGGGACAGATTCTCTCAGCCCCAGCATTTT. This chain joins TRBV6-5 and TRBJ1-5; 7 positions match TRBD1. CDR3 length equals 14 residues. The germline V gene has CDR1 MNHEY and CDR2 SVGAGI. After removal of 6 bases from V and 6 bases from J, the junction contained 8 bases not matched to a gene.

The rearrangement uses TRBV5-6 and TRBJ1-5; possible D gene TRBD1, 5 bases. The V gene lost 0 bases and the J gene lost 1 base, with 5 bases spanning the gap. The V gene's germline CDR1 is SGHDT and CDR2 YYEEEE. CDR3 size: 14 residues. The CDR3 DNA reads TGTGCCAGCAGCTTGGGACAGAGCAATCAGCCCCAGCATTTT. Amino acid sequence: CASSLGQSNQPQHF.

The J gene is TRBJ1-3, the V gene TRBV7-9; D unclear. V lost 4 bases to trimming and J lost 0 bases, with 13 bases between them. Per the germline V gene, CDR1 is SEHNR and CDR2 is FQNEAQ (reference sequence). The CDR3 sequence is 16 residues long. CDR3 in amino acids: CASSSSARVSGNTIYF. The CDR3, as DNA: TGTGCCAGCAGCTCGTCAGCGCGAGTCTCTGGAAACACCATATATTTT.

The chain is built from TRBV25-1 and TRBJ1-5; 7 bases match TRBD1. V dropped 8 bases and J dropped 0; count of bases not matched to a gene: 7. Per germline, CDR1 MGHDK and CDR2 SYGVNS. The CDR3 is 15 amino acids. The CDR3 nucleotides are TGTGCCAGCCCGGGACAGAATTATAGCAATCAGCCCCAGCATTTT. It is translated as CASPGQNYSNQPQHF.

To note about this clone: The same CDR3 can be traced to other DNA sequences in this sample. The rearrangement uses TRBV11-3 and TRBJ2-7; D gene uncertain. V was shortened by 1 base and J by 5 bases, with 6 bases between the two germline ends. The CDR3 sequence is 12 residues long. In germline, CDR1 is SGHNT, CDR2 YENEEA. The CDR3 nucleotides are TGTGCCAGCAGCTTAGTTATCCACGAGCAGTACTTC. Protein product: CASSLVIHEQYF. Drawing the rest from reference TRBV11-3 and TRBJ2-7, the complete variable domain is EAGVVQSPRYKIIEKKQPVAFWCNPISGHNTLYWYLQNLGQGPELLIRYENEEAVDDSQLPKDRFSAERLKGVDSTLKIQPAELGDSAVYLCASSLVIHEQYFGPGTRLTVT.

The chain carries TRBV7-8 and TRBJ2-7; weak D call: TRBD2 (5 bases). Trimming stripped 1 base from V and 1 base from J, with 8 bases between. The germline V gene has CDR1 SGHVS and CDR2 FQNEAQ. The CDR3 has 14 amino acids. The CDR3 DNA reads as TGTGCCAGCAGCTTAGGTCGGGATTCCTACGAGCAGTACTTC. This translates into CASSLGRDSYEQYF.

The CDR3 loop reads CSVGRAASSGNTIYF. The CDR3 DNA sequence: TGCAGCGTTGGCAGGGCAGCCAGCTCTGGAAACACCATATATTTT. The gene calls are TRBV29-1 and TRBJ1-3; tentatively, D is TRBD1 (5 bases). This CDR3 spans 15 amino acids. Germline CDR1 reads SQVTM; CDR2 reads ANQGSEA. Trimming left V 4 bases short and J 0 bases short, with 13 bases between.

This chain connects TRBV28 to TRBJ1-1; D gene ambiguous. This CDR3 region has 14 residues. Germline V CDR1 and CDR2: MDHEN, SYDVKM. Trimming cost V 3 bases and J 4 bases, with 12 bases left between them. CDR3 in amino acids: CASSLKRESTEAFF. The CDR3 DNA reads as TGTGCCAGCAGTTTGAAGCGTGAGAGCACTGAAGCTTTCTTT. The full variable domain, in which reference TRBV28 and TRBJ1-1 provide the parts outside the CDR3, is DVKVTQSSRYLVKRTGEKVFLECVQDMDHENMFWYRQDPGLGLRLIYFSYDVKMKEKGDIPEGYSVSREKKERFSLILESASTNQTSMYLCASSLKRESTEAFFGQGTRLTVV.

V is TRBV28 and J is TRBJ2-3; 10 bases map to TRBD1. There are 16 residues in the CDR3. Germline-derived CDR1 and CDR2 are MDHEN and SYDVKM. V gave up 4 bases and J gave up 6 bases; unmatched junction bases: 10. CDR3 DNA sequence: TGTGCCAGCAGTTCCCTCTGGAGACAGGGGGCGGATACGCAGTATTTT. Amino acid sequence: CASSSLWRQGADTQYF.

This CDR3 is CSVERDRGEKLFF. Written as DNA, the CDR3 is TGCAGCGTTGAGCGGGACAGGGGTGAAAAACTGTTTTTT. The chain couples TRBV29-1 to TRBJ1-4; 10 bases are a match to TRBD1. Germline V gene lookup returns CDR1 SQVTM and CDR2 ANQGSEA. J was trimmed by 7 bases and V by 3 bases; bases with no gene match: 2. CDR3 length equals 13 residues.

The sample holds one count of this clone. V is TRBV30 and J is TRBJ2-7; D may be TRBD1 (6 bases). Germline loops: CDR1 GTSNPN, CDR2 SVGIG (reference sequence). Trimming pared 2 bases from V and 4 bases from J, leaving 9 bases between. This CDR3 is 12 amino acids long. The CDR3, as DNA: TGTGCCTGGAGTCCCGACAGGTACGAGCAGTACTTC. Amino acid sequence: CAWSPDRYEQYF.

The chain joins TRBV5-4 to TRBJ1-2; perhaps TRBD1 as D (6 bases). Germline assignment: CDR1 SGHNT and CDR2 YYREEE (reference sequence). The CDR3 spans 15 residues. Trimming cost V 5 bases and J 2 bases, with 16 bases left between them. CDR3 nucleotides: TGTGCCAGCAGTTATACAGGGACGAACAACTATGGCTACACCTTC. Translating it yields CASSYTGTNNYGYTF.

The genes are TRBV28 and TRBJ2-7, with TRBD2 identical over 12 bases. The CDR3 has 18 residues. The ends lost 3 bases at V and 3 bases at J; junction bases unmatched: 12. Germline CDR1 is MDHEN and CDR2 is SYDVKM. CDR3 DNA sequence: TGTGCCAGCAGTTTTGATCCGGCTAGCGGGAGGGACATCTACGAGCAGTACTTC. Amino acid sequence: CASSFDPASGRDIYEQYF.

The V gene is TRBV5-5, the J gene TRBJ2-3, with 9 bases fitting TRBD1. V was pared by 7 bases and J by 1 base, with 13 bases of the junction left unmatched. The CDR3 has 17 amino acids. Looked up from germline, CDR1 is SGHKS and CDR2 is YYEKEE (reference sequence). The CDR3 DNA reads as TGTGCCAGCGCTACAGTACAGGGGGCTACGGGCACAGATACGCAGTATTTT. Protein sequence: CASATVQGATGTDTQYF.

The V call is TRBV30, the J call TRBJ2-7; 11 bases map to TRBD2. CDR3 length equals 19 residues. CDR1 is GTSNPN, CDR2 SVGIG, per germline (reference sequence). The J segment lost 1 base and the V segment lost 4 bases, leaving 18 bases of the junction unmatched. CDR3 coding DNA: TGTGCCTGGACAACACATCGGACTAGCGGGTACGGGCGATCCTACGAGCAGTACTTC. This sequence encodes CAWTTHRTSGYGRSYEQYF.

The chain uses TRBV4-3 and TRBJ2-1; 10 nucleotides line up with TRBD2. Unmatched junction bases numbered 8, after V lost 0 bases and J lost 12 bases. The CDR3 is made up of 15 amino acids. CDR1 is LGHNA, CDR2 YSLEER, per germline. CDR3 coding DNA: TGCGCCAGCAGCCAAGAACTAGCGGGGCAACTCGGGCAGTTCTTC. It encodes CASSQELAGQLGQFF.

This chain connects TRBV7-6 to TRBJ2-3; D not certain. The length of the CDR3 is 12 residues. CDR1 SGHVS and CDR2 FNYEAQ come from the germline V gene. V shed 1 base and J shed 5 bases, with 4 bases lying between them. The CDR3: CASSLGVDTQYF. CDR3 nucleotides: TGTGCCAGCAGCTTAGGCGTAGATACGCAGTATTTT.

Only a few counts were recorded for this clone. The chain links TRBV15 to TRBJ2-2, with 8 bases lining up with TRBD1. J was trimmed by 4 bases and V by 1 base; bases with no gene match: 2. Germline V gene lookup returns CDR1 LNHNV and CDR2 YYDKDF (reference sequence). CDR3 size: 15 residues. This CDR3 is CATSRGTGLTGELFF. DNA of the CDR3: TGTGCCACCAGCAGAGGGACAGGGCTCACCGGGGAGCTGTTTTTT.